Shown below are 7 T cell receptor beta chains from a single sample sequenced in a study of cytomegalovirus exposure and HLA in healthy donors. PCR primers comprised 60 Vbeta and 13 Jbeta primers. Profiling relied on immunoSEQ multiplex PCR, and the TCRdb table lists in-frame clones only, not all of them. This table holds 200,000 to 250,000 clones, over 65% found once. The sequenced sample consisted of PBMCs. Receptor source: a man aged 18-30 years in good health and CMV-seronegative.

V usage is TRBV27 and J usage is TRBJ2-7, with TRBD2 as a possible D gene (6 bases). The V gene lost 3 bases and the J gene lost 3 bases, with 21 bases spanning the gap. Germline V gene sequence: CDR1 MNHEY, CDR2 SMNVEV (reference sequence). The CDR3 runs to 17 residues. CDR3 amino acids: CASSLRTGLKGRYEQYF. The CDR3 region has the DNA TGTGCCAGCAGTTTGCGGACGGGACTTAAGGGACGCTACGAGCAGTACTTC.

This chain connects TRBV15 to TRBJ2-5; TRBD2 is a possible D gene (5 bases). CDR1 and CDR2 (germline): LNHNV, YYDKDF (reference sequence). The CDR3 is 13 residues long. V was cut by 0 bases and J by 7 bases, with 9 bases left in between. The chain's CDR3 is CATSRDQRRTQYF. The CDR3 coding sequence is TGTGCCACCAGCAGAGATCAGCGGCGGACCCAGTACTTC.

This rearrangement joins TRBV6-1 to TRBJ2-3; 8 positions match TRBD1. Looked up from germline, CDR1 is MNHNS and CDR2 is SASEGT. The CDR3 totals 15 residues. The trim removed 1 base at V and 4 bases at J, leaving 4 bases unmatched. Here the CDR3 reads CASSEESGGPDTQYF. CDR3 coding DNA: TGTGCCAGCAGTGAAGAGTCAGGGGGCCCAGATACGCAGTATTTT.

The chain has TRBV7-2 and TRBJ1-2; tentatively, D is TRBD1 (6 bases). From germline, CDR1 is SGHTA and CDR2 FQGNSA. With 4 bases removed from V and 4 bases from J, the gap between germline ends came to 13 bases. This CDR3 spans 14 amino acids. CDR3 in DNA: TGTGCCAGCAGCTCGGGGAGAGGGGGCTATGGCTACACCTTC. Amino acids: CASSSGRGGYGYTF.

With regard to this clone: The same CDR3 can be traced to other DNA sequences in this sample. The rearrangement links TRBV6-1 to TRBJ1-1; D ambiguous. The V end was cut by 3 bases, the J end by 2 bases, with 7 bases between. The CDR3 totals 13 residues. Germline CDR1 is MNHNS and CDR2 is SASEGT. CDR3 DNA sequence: TGTGCCAGCAGTGATCAGGTCAACACTGAAGCTTTCTTT. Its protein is CASSDQVNTEAFF.

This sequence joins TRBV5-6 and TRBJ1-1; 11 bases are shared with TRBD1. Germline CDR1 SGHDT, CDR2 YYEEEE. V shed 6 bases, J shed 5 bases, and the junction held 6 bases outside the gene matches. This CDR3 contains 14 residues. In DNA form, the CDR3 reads TGTGCCAGCACCAGGGACAGGGGGAGTACTGAAGCTTTCTTT. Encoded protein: CASTRDRGSTEAFF.

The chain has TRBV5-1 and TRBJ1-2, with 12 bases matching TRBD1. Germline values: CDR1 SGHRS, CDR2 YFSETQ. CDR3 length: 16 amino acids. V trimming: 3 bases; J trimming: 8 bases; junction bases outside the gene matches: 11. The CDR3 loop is CASSWGDRGRSLGYTF. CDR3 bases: TGCGCCAGCAGCTGGGGGGACAGGGGGCGCAGCTTAGGCTACACCTTC.